What follows is one T cell receptor beta chain and its context. These data are taken from a study of blood T cell repertoires in COVID-19. Sequencing was performed with immunoSEQ multiplex PCR; in TCRdb, only in-frame clones are kept and a portion is missing. Here the sample spans 200,000 to 250,000 clones, about four fifths being singletons. The CDR3 runs 14 residues. With 7 bases removed from V and 6 bases from J, the gap between germline ends came to 16 bases. Germline V lookup: CDR1 MNHEY, CDR2 SVGAGI. V gene TRBV6-5 combines with J gene TRBJ1-5, with a possible D match to TRBD1 (5 bases). This clonotype was sampled from a woman in her thirties or forties with acute COVID-19. Sequencing was done on a sample of PBMCs or T cells enriched from blood (not recorded which). In nucleotides, the CDR3 is TGTGCCAGCAATTCATATGGGGGGAGTCAGCCCCAGCATTTT. Translated, it gives CASNSYGGSQPQHF.